This T cell receptor (beta chain) emerged from a study of blood T cell repertoires in COVID-19. Study context: The study drew acute and convalescent COVID-19 samples from the United States, Italy and Spain. Nucleic acid was either cDNA or gDNA, and it came from T cells, B-cell-depleted T cells, or PBMCs.

As handled by the study authors: Reference gene primer amplification gave nucleated cell count estimates. Repertoires were generated with immunoSEQ multiplex PCR, while TCRdb's copy carries only in-frame clones and drops some. Clone size and the V and J calls come from that table; the DNA yielded D and trimming. The profile shows about 310,000 clones, 87% of them singletons. This CDR3 is built from 14 residues. V was cut by 4 bases and J by 0 bases, with 10 bases left in between. CDR1 is MNHEY and CDR2 is SMNVEV in the germline V gene (reference sequence). This sequence was found in a young man with active or convalescent COVID-19. The chain couples TRBV27 to TRBJ2-7; D is perhaps TRBD2 (6 bases). The sequencing sample was made of peripheral blood. The CDR3 DNA sequence: TGTGCCAGCAGTTCCGGCGGGAACTCCTACGAGCAGTACTTC. Its translation is CASSSGGNSYEQYF.